This T cell receptor beta chain appears in the sequencing data of a study of OX40 agonist ivuxolimab in advanced cancers. Notes on the research overall: Ivuxolimab, which targeted the costimulatory receptor OX40 (CD134), was an agonistic, fully human IgG2 monoclonal antibody. Intravenous ivuxolimab was administered to patients every 2 weeks at six dose levels: 0.01, 0.1, 0.3, 1.5, 3 and 10 mg/kg. Of the 50 to 55 dose-escalation patients, hepatocellular carcinoma was present in 19, melanoma in around 15, renal cell carcinoma in 9 and head and neck cancer in 9. In the dose-escalation cohort, 65% to 85% of patients were male, and the mean age was 60 years with a range of about 23 to 79. Prior anti-PD-1, anti-PD-L1 or anti-CTLA-4 therapy was permitted, and checkpoint inhibitors had been received by around 39% of dose-escalation patients. Three dose-escalation patients achieved partial responses, one with hepatocellular carcinoma and two with cutaneous melanoma. The point of sequencing TCRbeta in the periphery was to test whether ivuxolimab changed TCR sequence diversity and drove clonal T-cell expansion. The paper reports the monotherapy dose-escalation portion (N ≈ 50 patients) of the phase I ivuxolimab trial.

Points on this clone: It has no known antigen specificity. Base qualities were left out, and no much larger clone turns up one base away.

Genomic DNA was extracted from sorted cells for sequencing of the TCRbeta CDR3 region. The immunoSEQ Assay was used to sequence the TCRbeta CDR3 regions. TCRdb limited this immuneACCESS table to in-frame rearrangements with V and J called. A share of clones is missing; checked studies link under half to unresolved V genes, and the rest is unexplained. Counted in this sample were roughly 62,000 clones; 70% to 90% of them appeared once. The ten largest clones add up to approximately 4.7% of the sample. What the research found in general, with its limitations: Low levels of normalized T-cell clonal expansion were also seen in some patients who did not respond. After ivuxolimab, expanded clones were on average more numerous among CD8+ T cells than among CD4+ T cells. The antigen specificity of the clonally expanded peripheral T cells was not determined. Clonal expansion of both CD4+ and CD8+ blood T cells was observed from baseline to week 6 at doses 0.1 to 3.0 mg/kg. In the 0.1-3.0 mg/kg groups, partial responders had among the lowest normalized peripheral clonal expansion, particularly in CD8+ T cells.

There are 18 amino acids in the CDR3, from cysteine to phenylalanine inclusive. Just CDR3 DNA is preserved here, 54 bases in frame from base 1. Sequences SEHNR (CDR1) and FQNEAQ (CDR2) are obtained from the germline V gene (reference sequence). Trimmed from V: 4 bases; trimmed from J: 5 bases; junction bases lacking a gene match: 17. Patients with a history of autoimmune disease or receiving systemic immunosuppression were excluded from the trial. In every dose cohort, peripheral blood was drawn for TCR sequencing at baseline, cycle 4 day 1, and cycle 7 day 1. The samples were taken from a phase I, first-in-human, multicenter, open-label dose-escalation trial of ivuxolimab. Adults with locally advanced or metastatic melanoma, renal cell, hepatocellular, or head and neck squamous cell carcinoma were enrolled in the trial. Before TCR sequencing, CD4+ T cells and CD8+ T cells from peripheral blood were sorted into separate populations.

This clonotype was obtained from an adult with an advanced solid tumor such as melanoma, head and neck, liver or kidney cancer. The source material was CD4+ or CD8+ T cells sorted from blood, sampled in a trial of the OX40 agonist ivuxolimab. Rearrangement joined TRBV7-9 to TRBJ2-5, with 9 bases matching TRBD2. The nucleotide sequence is TGTGCCAGCAGCTCCTTTCCGATAGCGGGAGTTCCTGTCGAGACCCAGTACTTC. Its coded protein is CASSSFPIAGVPVETQYF. The entire variable domain, with the stretches around the CDR3 drawn from the reference TRBV7-9 and TRBJ2-5 proteins, is DTGVSQNPRHKITKRGQNVTFRCDPISEHNRLYWYRQTLGQGPEFLTYFQNEAQLEKSRLLSDRFSAERPKGSFSTLEIQRTEQGDSAMYLCASSSFPIAGVPVETQYFGPGTRLLVL.